This is a list of T cell receptor beta chains from one sample in a study of cytomegalovirus exposure and HLA in healthy donors. The repertoire was sequenced with immunoSEQ multiplex PCR; TCRdb's copy has only in-frame clones and lacks some. The sample holds about 120,000 clones, around 88% seen once. Sample: PBMCs. The receptors derive from a man in his late teens or twenties in good health and CMV-seronegative. Both conserved end residues are part of each CDR3. D genes are given only for firm matches. Expanded clones get a size class; other rows say once, few or many, or leave the size out.

>TRBV5-4|TRBD1|-|TRBJ1-2
CASSPGQDPPLDRPTF
TGTGCCAGCAGCCCTGGACAGGACCCTCCCCTCGACCGACCCACCTTC
>TRBV28|TRBD2|-|TRBJ2-7
CASRGSSGGDYEQYF
TGTGCCAGCAGGGGATCTAGCGGGGGGGACTACGAGCAGTACTTC
>TRBV9|TRBD2|-|TRBJ2-3
CASSVLAGSTDTQYF
TGTGCCAGCAGCGTCCTAGCGGGGAGCACAGATACGCAGTATTTT
>TRBV9|-|-|TRBJ1-4
CASSVATGLREKLFF
TGTGCCAGCAGCGTAGCTACAGGGCTTCGGGAAAAACTGTTTTTT
>TRBV11-2|-|once|TRBJ2-7
CASSLAVSYEQYF
TGTGCCAGCAGCTTAGCTGTCTCCTACGAGCAGTACTTC
>TRBV11-2|-|once|TRBJ2-1
CASSLISADEQFF
TGTGCCAGCAGCTTAATTTCGGCGGATGAGCAGTTCTTC
>TRBV15|-|-|TRBJ2-7
CATSGPFSYEQYF
TGTGCCACCAGCGGGCCGTTCTCCTACGAGCAGTACTTC
>TRBV10-1|-|-|TRBJ1-5
CASSKGGAGNQPQHF
TGCGCCAGCAGTAAGGGGGGGGCCGGCAATCAGCCCCAGCATTTT
>TRBV13|-|-|TRBJ2-2
CASSLVAYSGELFF
TGTGCCAGCAGCTTAGTTGCGTACTCCGGGGAGCTGTTTTTT
>TRBV28|TRBD1|-|TRBJ1-2
CASSFGQGANYGYTF
TGTGCCAGCAGTTTTGGACAGGGGGCTAACTATGGCTACACCTTC
>TRBV7-2|-|-|TRBJ2-7
CASSEERSSSYEQYF
TGTGCCAGCAGCGAGGAGCGGTCTAGCTCCTACGAGCAGTACTTC
>TRBV6-5|TRBD1|-|TRBJ1-6
CAITTGTGNSPLHF
TGTGCCATTACTACCGGGACAGGGAATTCACCCCTCCACTTT
>TRBV29-1|-|-|TRBJ1-1
CSGGQQNTEAFF
TGCAGCGGTGGACAGCAAAACACTGAAGCTTTCTTT
>TRBV30|-|few|TRBJ2-2
CAWQAVNTGELFF
TGTGCCTGGCAGGCTGTGAACACCGGGGAGCTGTTTTTT
>TRBV28|-|once|TRBJ1-1
CASSLGRHLILNTEAFF
TGTGCCAGCAGTTTGGGGCGGCACCTCATCCTAAACACTGAAGCTTTCTTT
>TRBV9|-|-|TRBJ2-7
CASSLPGRVRTYEQYF
TGTGCCAGCAGCCTCCCGGGCAGGGTTCGCACCTACGAGCAGTACTTC
>TRBV7-9|-|-|TRBJ2-2
CASSLEGHPTGELFF
TGTGCCAGCAGCTTAGAGGGACACCCGACCGGGGAGCTGTTTTTT
>TRBV27|TRBD1|-|TRBJ2-7
CASSLWDRSYEQYF
TGTGCCAGCAGTTTATGGGACAGGTCCTACGAGCAGTACTTC
>TRBV15|-|-|TRBJ2-4
CATSRDRRVSKNIQYF
TGTGCCACCAGCAGAGATCGACGGGTTTCCAAAAACATTCAGTACTTC
>TRBV27|-|-|TRBJ1-5
CASSLSTGSNQPQHF
TGTGCCAGCAGTTTATCGACAGGTTCTAATCAGCCCCAGCATTTT
>TRBV25-1|-|-|TRBJ2-1
CASSEYYLAGEQFF
TGTGCCAGCAGTGAATACTACTTGGCAGGTGAGCAGTTCTTC
>TRBV7-9|-|-|TRBJ1-5
CASSSEVGEGQPQHF
TGTGCCAGCAGTTCAGAGGTAGGGGAAGGACAGCCCCAGCATTTT
>TRBV10-3|TRBD1|-|TRBJ2-1
CAIGQGNEQFF
TGTGCCATCGGACAGGGCAATGAGCAGTTCTTC
>TRBV6-6|-|-|TRBJ2-2
CATHGNTGELFF
TGTGCCACCCACGGGAACACCGGGGAGCTGTTTTTT
>TRBV29-1|TRBD2|-|TRBJ2-1
CSVEASGGNSYNEQFF
TGCAGCGTTGAGGCTAGCGGGGGTAATTCCTACAATGAGCAGTTCTTC
>TRBV7-9|-|-|TRBJ2-1
CASSSHLNNGVNNEQFF
TGTGCCAGCAGCTCCCATCTTAATAACGGGGTGAACAATGAGCAGTTCTTC
>TRBV28|TRBD2|-|TRBJ2-1
CASSLIDTTSGYWGNEQFF
TGTGCCAGCAGTTTAATTGACACGACTAGCGGGTACTGGGGGAATGAGCAGTTCTTC
>TRBV4-1|-|-|TRBJ1-5
CASSQDRNQPQHF
TGCGCCAGCAGCCAAGACAGAAATCAGCCCCAGCATTTT
>TRBV7-2|TRBD1|-|TRBJ2-3
CASSGQGGYTDTQYF
TGTGCCAGCAGCGGACAGGGAGGATACACAGATACGCAGTATTTT
>TRBV27|-|-|TRBJ1-5
CASSFRGDNQPQHF
TGTGCCAGCAGTTTCCGGGGGGACAATCAGCCCCAGCATTTT
>TRBV5-6|-|-|TRBJ2-7
CASSLGWRQDSYEQYF
TGTGCCAGCAGCTTGGGCTGGCGACAGGATTCCTACGAGCAGTACTTC
>TRBV5-1|-|few|TRBJ1-2
CASSLGGQLNYGYTF
TGCGCCAGCAGCTTGGGGGGACAATTGAACTATGGCTACACCTTC
>TRBV15|-|-|TRBJ2-7
CATSRSEHSYEQYF
TGTGCCACCAGCAGGTCCGAACACTCCTACGAGCAGTACTTC
>TRBV19|-|-|TRBJ1-6
CASKENYNSPLHF
TGTGCCAGTAAGGAGAACTATAATTCACCCCTCCACTTT
>TRBV5-4|-|-|TRBJ2-7
CASSLLGNEQYF
TGTGCCAGCAGCTTGCTGGGCAACGAGCAGTACTTC
>TRBV19|TRBD1|-|TRBJ1-2
CASSPERTGGGYTF
TGTGCCAGTAGTCCAGAGAGGACAGGGGGTGGCTACACCTTC
>TRBV30|TRBD1|-|TRBJ1-1
CAWSVGQGNTEAFF
TGTGCCTGGAGTGTAGGACAGGGGAACACTGAAGCTTTCTTT
>TRBV19|TRBD1|-|TRBJ1-3
CASIGWAGGSGNTIYF
TGTGCCAGTATCGGTTGGGCAGGGGGCTCTGGAAACACCATATATTTT
>TRBV28|TRBD1|-|TRBJ1-1
CASSVDRAATEAFF
TGTGCCAGCAGTGTGGACAGGGCGGCCACTGAAGCTTTCTTT
>TRBV6-6|TRBD1|-|TRBJ2-5
CASRMGQTETQYF
TGTGCCAGCAGAATGGGACAGACGGAGACCCAGTACTTC
>TRBV5-5|TRBD2|-|TRBJ2-1
CASSRSGITDEQFF
TGTGCCAGCAGCCGGAGCGGGATCACCGATGAGCAGTTCTTC
>TRBV4-3|-|-|TRBJ1-4
CASSQETHSREKLFF
TGCGCCAGCAGCCAAGAAACCCACTCGCGCGAAAAACTGTTTTTT
>TRBV28|TRBD1|-|TRBJ1-1
CASSLAQGVETEAFF
TGTGCCAGCAGTTTGGCACAGGGGGTTGAAACTGAAGCTTTCTTT
>TRBV5-4|-|-|TRBJ1-2
CASSLSARGYTF
TGTGCCAGCAGCTTGTCCGCGCGTGGCTACACCTTC
>TRBV7-6|TRBD1|-|TRBJ2-5
CASSWTGEETQYF
TGTGCCAGCAGCTGGACAGGGGAAGAGACCCAGTACTTC
>TRBV30|-|-|TRBJ1-1
CAWSVQGRTEAFF
TGTGCCTGGAGTGTACAGGGTCGAACTGAAGCTTTCTTT
>TRBV18|TRBD1|-|TRBJ1-2
CASSPQYRGGNYGYTF
TGTGCCAGCTCACCACAGTACAGGGGCGGAAACTATGGCTACACCTTC
>TRBV11-2|-|-|TRBJ1-1
CASSLGLTNTEAFF
TGTGCCAGCAGCTTAGGGCTGACTAACACTGAAGCTTTCTTT
>TRBV11-2|-|-|TRBJ1-1
CASSLAGVTEAFF
TGTGCCAGCAGCTTAGCAGGGGTAACTGAAGCTTTCTTT
>TRBV5-1|TRBD2|-|TRBJ2-3
CASSLAGGNPDTQYF
TGCGCCAGCAGCTTGGCGGGGGGGAATCCAGATACGCAGTATTTT
>TRBV27|-|-|TRBJ1-5
CASSSHLGRGSSNQPQHF
TGTGCCAGCAGTTCCCATTTAGGACGGGGTTCGAGCAATCAGCCCCAGCATTTT
>TRBV9|-|-|TRBJ1-5
CASSVASGPQPQHF
TGTGCCAGCAGCGTAGCCAGCGGTCCTCAGCCCCAGCATTTT